This TCR beta chain was observed in a study of regulatory T cells in long-lasting Graves disease. Regarding the study as a whole: Peripheral blood, not thyroid tissue, was the sole material studied. Persistent disease was associated with favored TRBV28 usage and with favored use of TRBJ1-2 and TRBJ2-5.

In germline, CDR1 is SGHAT, CDR2 FQNNGV. Unmatched junction bases numbered 7, after V lost 0 bases and J lost 3 bases. This CDR3 region has 18 residues. Time point here: persistent/refractory GD, antithyroid drugs over 5 years with positive TRAb. After RNA was extracted from PBMCs, the TCR library was made from it. Blood from the periphery, approximately 9 milliliters in all, was drawn into EDTA tubes. A few counts support this clonotype. The antigen is unknown. With iRepertoire HTBI primers and Arm-PCR of CDR3 regions, TCR beta libraries were built. Under the authors' procedure: The study identified 60 to 65 TRBV and 14 to 15 TRBJ segments across samples. In TCRdb, the multiplex PCR reads were re-called with MiXCR into one record per CDR3 protein. The V and J calls, along with clone size, are taken from TCRdb and not from the paper's own processing. Here the sample spans some 370,000 distinct CDR3 sequences, more than 20% being singletons.

The TCR comes from a woman between 40 and 55 years old with Graves disease. The chain employs TRBV11-2 and TRBJ2-2; the match to TRBD2 covers 10 bases. Sequences were derived from peripheral blood mononuclear cells (PBMCs), sampled when the disease was refractory, from a patient treated with antithyroid drugs. CDR3 nucleotides: TGTGCCAGCAGCTTAGAGGCTAGCGGGAGTCGTTACACCGGGGAGCTGTTTTTT. This sequence encodes CASSLEASGSRYTGELFF.